This TCR beta chain is drawn from a study of cytomegalovirus exposure and HLA in healthy donors. As for this clone: What it binds is unknown.

The PCR ran on 60 Vbeta and 13 Jbeta primers. TCRdb's table, derived via immunoSEQ multiplex PCR, lists solely in-frame clones and lacks some. The sample has fewer than 200,000 clones, 70% to 90% seen once. Study-wide results and limits: Versus the approximately 670-donor mean, an Asian-associated ancestry cluster reportedly showed fewer N-insertions in a later analysis. Researchers reported that a few CMV-associated chains were confirmed in vitro as CMV antigen-specific.

The CDR3 loop spans 16 amino acids. CDR1 is SEHNR, CDR2 FQNEAQ, per germline (reference sequence). After removal of 5 bases from V and 2 bases from J, the junction contained 4 bases not matched to a gene. Sequencing used PBMCs. This rearrangement joins TRBV7-9 to TRBJ2-7; 15 positions agree with TRBD2. This receptor was taken from a man aged 30 to 39 in good health and CMV-seropositive. The CDR3 region has the DNA TGTGCCAGCAGCCCCGGACTAGCGGGAGGGCCCTACGAGCAGTACGTC. Its translation is CASSPGLAGGPYEQYV.